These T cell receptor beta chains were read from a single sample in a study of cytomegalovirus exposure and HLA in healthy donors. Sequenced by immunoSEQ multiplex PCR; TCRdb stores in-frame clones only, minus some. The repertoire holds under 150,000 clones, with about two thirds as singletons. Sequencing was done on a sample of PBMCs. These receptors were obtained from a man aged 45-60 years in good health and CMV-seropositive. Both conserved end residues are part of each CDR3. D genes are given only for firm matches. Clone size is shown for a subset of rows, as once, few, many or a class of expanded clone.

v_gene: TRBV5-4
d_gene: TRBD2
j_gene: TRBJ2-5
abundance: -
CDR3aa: CASRPGLADQETQYF
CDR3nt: TGTGCCAGCAGACCCGGACTAGCGGATCAAGAGACCCAGTACTTC

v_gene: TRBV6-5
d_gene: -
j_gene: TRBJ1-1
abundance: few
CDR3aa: CASSYEFRHHTEAFF
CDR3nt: TGTGCCAGCAGTTATGAATTCCGACACCACACTGAAGCTTTCTTT

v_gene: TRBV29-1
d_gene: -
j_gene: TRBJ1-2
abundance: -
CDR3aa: CSVERTAGYGYTF
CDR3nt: TGCAGCGTTGAACGGACGGCGGGCTATGGCTACACCTTC

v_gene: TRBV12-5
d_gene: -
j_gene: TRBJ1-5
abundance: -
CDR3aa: CASGRGGHQPQHF
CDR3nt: TGTGCTAGTGGGCGGGGGGGGCATCAGCCCCAGCATTTT

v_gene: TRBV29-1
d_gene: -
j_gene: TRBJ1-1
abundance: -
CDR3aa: CSGTLMNTEAFF
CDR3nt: TGCAGCGGGACATTAATGAACACTGAAGCTTTCTTT

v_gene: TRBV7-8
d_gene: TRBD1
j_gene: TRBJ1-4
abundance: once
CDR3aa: CASSLVQGAGKLFF
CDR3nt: TGTGCCAGCAGCTTGGTCCAGGGGGCGGGAAAACTGTTTTTT

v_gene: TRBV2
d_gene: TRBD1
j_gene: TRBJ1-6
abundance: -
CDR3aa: CGSTGQGGSPLHF
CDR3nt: TGTGGGAGCACCGGACAGGGAGGCTCACCCCTCCACTTT

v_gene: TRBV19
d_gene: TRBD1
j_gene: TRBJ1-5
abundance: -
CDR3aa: CASSHLGQGAGQPQHF
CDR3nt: TGTGCCAGTAGCCATTTGGGACAGGGGGCTGGGCAGCCCCAGCATTTT

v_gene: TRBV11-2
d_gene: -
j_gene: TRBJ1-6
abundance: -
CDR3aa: CASSLVRGYNSPLHF
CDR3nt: TGTGCCAGCAGCTTAGTCAGGGGATATAATTCACCCCTCCACTTT

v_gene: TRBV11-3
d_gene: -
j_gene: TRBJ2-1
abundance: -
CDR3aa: CASSLGRAHEQFF
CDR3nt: TGTGCCAGCAGCTTAGGGAGGGCCCATGAGCAGTTCTTC

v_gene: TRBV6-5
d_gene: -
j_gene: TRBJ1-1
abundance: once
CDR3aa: CASSLTPRTEAFF
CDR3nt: TGTGCCAGCAGTCTTACCCCTCGGACTGAAGCTTTCTTT

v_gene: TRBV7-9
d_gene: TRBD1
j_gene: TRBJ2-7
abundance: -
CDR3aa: CASSFGTELIYEQYF
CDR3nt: TGTGCCAGCAGCTTCGGGACAGAGTTAATATACGAGCAGTACTTC

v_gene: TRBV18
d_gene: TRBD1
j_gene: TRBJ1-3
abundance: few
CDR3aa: CASSFPTGSGNTIYF
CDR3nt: TGTGCCAGCTCATTTCCGACAGGGTCTGGAAACACCATATATTTT

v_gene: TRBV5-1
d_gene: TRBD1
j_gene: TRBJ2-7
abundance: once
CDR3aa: CASSMGTGAYEQYF
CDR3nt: TGCGCCAGCAGCATGGGGACAGGGGCCTACGAGCAGTACTTC

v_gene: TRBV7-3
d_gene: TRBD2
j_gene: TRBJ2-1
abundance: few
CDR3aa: CASSLGGLAGSSYNEQFF
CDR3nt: TGTGCCAGCAGCTTAGGGGGGCTAGCGGGGAGCTCCTACAATGAGCAGTTCTTC

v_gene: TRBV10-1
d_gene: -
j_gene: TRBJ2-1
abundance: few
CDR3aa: CASSRGILNNEQFF
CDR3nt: TGCGCCAGCAGTCGGGGGATTCTCAACAATGAGCAGTTCTTC

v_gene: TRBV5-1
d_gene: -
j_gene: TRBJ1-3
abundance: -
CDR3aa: CASSLGMSGGNTIYF
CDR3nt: TGCGCCAGCAGCTTGGGCATGAGCGGGGGAAACACCATATATTTT

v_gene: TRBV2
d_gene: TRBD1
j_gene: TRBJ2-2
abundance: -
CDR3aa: CASSAGTGYTGELFF
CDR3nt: TGTGCCAGCAGTGCTGGGACAGGGTACACCGGGGAGCTGTTTTTT

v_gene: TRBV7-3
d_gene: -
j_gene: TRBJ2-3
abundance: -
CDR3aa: CASSSDGFRTDTQYF
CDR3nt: TGTGCCAGCAGCTCCGACGGTTTCAGGACAGATACGCAGTATTTT

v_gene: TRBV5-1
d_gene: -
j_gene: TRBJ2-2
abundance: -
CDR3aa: CASSLALVAANTGELFF
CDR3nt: TGCGCCAGCAGCTTGGCCCTGGTGGCGGCGAACACCGGGGAGCTGTTTTTT

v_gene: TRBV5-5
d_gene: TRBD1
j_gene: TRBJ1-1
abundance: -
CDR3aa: CASSPDRGTEAFF
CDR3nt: TGTGCCAGCAGCCCGGACAGGGGCACTGAAGCTTTCTTT

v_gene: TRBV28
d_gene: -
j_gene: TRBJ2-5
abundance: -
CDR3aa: CASRRGQQETQYF
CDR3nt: TGTGCCAGCAGAAGAGGGCAACAAGAGACCCAGTACTTC

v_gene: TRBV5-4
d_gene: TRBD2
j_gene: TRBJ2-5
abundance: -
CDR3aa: CASSSDTSGRGVETQYF
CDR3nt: TGTGCCAGCAGCTCTGACACTAGCGGGAGGGGGGTAGAGACCCAGTACTTC

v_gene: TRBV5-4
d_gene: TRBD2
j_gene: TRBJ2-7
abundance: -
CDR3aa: CASSSGTSGPYEQYF
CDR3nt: TGTGCCAGCAGCTCAGGGACTAGCGGGCCCTACGAGCAGTACTTC

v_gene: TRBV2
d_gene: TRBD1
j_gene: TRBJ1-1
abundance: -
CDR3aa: CASRRTGSLSEAFF
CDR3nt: TGTGCCAGCAGGAGGACAGGGAGCCTCTCTGAAGCTTTCTTT

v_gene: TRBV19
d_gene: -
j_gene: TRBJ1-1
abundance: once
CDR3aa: CASSTRSGWDTEAFF
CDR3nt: TGTGCCAGTAGTACCCGTTCAGGGTGGGACACTGAAGCTTTCTTT

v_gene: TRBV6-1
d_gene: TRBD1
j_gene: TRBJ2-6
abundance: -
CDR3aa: CASSTGTAGANVLTF
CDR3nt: TGTGCCAGCAGTACCGGGACAGCTGGGGCCAACGTCCTGACTTTC

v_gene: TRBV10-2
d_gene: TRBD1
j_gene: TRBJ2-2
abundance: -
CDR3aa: CASGRQGTAGELFF
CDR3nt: TGCGCCAGCGGTAGACAGGGGACCGCCGGGGAGCTGTTTTTT

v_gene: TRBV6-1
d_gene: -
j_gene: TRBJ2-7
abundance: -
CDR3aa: CASSEWAGSSYEQYF
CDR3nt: TGTGCCAGCAGTGAATGGGCAGGAAGCTCCTACGAGCAGTACTTC

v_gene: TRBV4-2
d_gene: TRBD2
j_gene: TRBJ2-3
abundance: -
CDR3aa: CASSQDPPAGGQGDAQYF
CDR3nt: TGTGCCAGCAGCCAAGATCCCCCAGCGGGGGGGCAGGGGGATGCGCAGTATTTT

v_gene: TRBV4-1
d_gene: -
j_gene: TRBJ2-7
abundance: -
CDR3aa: CASSQPSGYEQYF
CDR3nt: TGCGCCAGCAGCCAACCTTCAGGCTACGAGCAGTACTTC

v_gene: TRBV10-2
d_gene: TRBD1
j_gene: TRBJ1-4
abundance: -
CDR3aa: CASSEQGVGEKLFF
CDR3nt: TGCGCCAGCAGTGAACAGGGGGTCGGTGAAAAACTGTTTTTT

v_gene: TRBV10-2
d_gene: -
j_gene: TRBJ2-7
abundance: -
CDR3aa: CASSETTYEQYF
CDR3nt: TGCGCCAGCAGTGAGACCACTTACGAGCAGTACTTC

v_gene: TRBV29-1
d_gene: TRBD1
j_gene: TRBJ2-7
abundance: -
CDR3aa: CSVARGLTYEQYF
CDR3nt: TGCAGCGTTGCCAGGGGGTTGACCTACGAGCAGTACTTC

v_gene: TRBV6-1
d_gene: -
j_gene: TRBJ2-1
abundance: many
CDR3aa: CASTWVGGRNEQFF
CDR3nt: TGTGCCAGCACCTGGGTTGGGGGGAGAAATGAGCAGTTCTTC

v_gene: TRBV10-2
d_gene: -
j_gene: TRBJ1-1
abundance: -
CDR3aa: CASRGGVVTEAFF
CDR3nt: TGCGCCAGCAGGGGAGGGGTCGTAACTGAAGCTTTCTTT

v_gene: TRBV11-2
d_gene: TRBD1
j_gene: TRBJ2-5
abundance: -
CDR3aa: CASSSRGLQETQYF
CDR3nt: TGTGCCAGCAGCTCTAGGGGGCTCCAAGAGACCCAGTACTTC

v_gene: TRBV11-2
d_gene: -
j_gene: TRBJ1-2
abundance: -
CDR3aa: CASSKGENYGYTF
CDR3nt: TGTGCCAGCAGCAAAGGGGAAAACTATGGCTACACCTTC

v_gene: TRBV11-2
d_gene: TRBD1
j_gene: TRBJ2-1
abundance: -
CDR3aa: CASSRRDSGYNEQFF
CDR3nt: TGTGCCAGCAGCCGCCGGGACAGCGGTTACAATGAGCAGTTCTTC

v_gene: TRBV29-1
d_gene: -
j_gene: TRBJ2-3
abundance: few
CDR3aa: CSVDSAGSSADTQYF
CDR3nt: TGCAGCGTTGACTCCGCGGGGTCCTCTGCAGATACGCAGTATTTT

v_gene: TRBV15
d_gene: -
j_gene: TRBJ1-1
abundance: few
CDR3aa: CATSRESGAANTEAFF
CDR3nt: TGTGCCACCAGCAGAGAATCAGGGGCGGCGAACACTGAAGCTTTCTTT

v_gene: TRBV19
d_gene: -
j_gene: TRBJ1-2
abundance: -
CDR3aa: CASTLEVGGYGYTF
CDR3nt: TGTGCCAGTACTCTCGAAGTCGGGGGCTATGGCTACACCTTC

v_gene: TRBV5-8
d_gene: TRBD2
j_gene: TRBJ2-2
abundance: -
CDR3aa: CASSPRLSGDTGELFF
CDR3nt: TGTGCCAGCAGCCCCCGACTTAGCGGGGACACCGGGGAGCTGTTTTTT

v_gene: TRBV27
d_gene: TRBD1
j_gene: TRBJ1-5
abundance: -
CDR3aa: CATSRQGAMSNQPQHF
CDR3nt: TGTGCCACCTCGAGACAGGGGGCGATGAGCAATCAGCCCCAGCATTTT

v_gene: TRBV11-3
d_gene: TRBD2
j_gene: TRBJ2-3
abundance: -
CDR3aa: CASSFRLAGSTDTQYF
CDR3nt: TGTGCCAGCAGCTTTCGACTAGCGGGTAGTACAGATACGCAGTATTTT

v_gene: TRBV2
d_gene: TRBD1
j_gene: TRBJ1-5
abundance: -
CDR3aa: CASSNRGTINQPQHF
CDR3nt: TGTGCCAGCAGTAACAGGGGTACAATTAATCAGCCCCAGCATTTT

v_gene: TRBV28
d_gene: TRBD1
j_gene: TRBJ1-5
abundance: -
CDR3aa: CASKYRGAGNQPQHF
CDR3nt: TGTGCCAGCAAATACAGGGGGGCGGGCAATCAGCCCCAGCATTTT

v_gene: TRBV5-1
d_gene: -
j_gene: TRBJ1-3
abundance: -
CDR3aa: CASSPQVTASGNTIYF
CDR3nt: TGCGCCAGCAGCCCACAGGTCACCGCCTCTGGAAACACCATATATTTT

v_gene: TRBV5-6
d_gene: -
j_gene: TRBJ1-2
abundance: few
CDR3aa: CASSAQGIRGYTF
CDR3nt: TGTGCCAGCAGCGCCCAGGGGATTCGAGGCTACACCTTC

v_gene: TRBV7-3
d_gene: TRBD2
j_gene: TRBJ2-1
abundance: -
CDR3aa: CASSFTSGNNNEQFF
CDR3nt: TGTGCCAGCAGCTTCACAAGCGGGAATAACAATGAGCAGTTCTTC

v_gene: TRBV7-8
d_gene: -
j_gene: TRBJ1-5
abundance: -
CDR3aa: CASSDTGGGNQPQHF
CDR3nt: TGTGCCAGCAGCGATACCGGGGGTGGCAATCAGCCCCAGCATTTT

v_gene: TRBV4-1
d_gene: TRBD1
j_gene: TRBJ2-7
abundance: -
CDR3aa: CASSQNPAGTGSYEQYF
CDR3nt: TGCGCCAGCAGCCAAAACCCTGCCGGGACAGGGTCCTACGAGCAGTACTTC

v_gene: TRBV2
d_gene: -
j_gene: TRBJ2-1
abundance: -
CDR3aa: CASRRGNEQFF
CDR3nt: TGTGCCAGCAGGAGGGGGAATGAGCAGTTCTTC

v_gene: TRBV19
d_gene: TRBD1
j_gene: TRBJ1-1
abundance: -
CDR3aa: CASSIAGIGRGRTEAFF
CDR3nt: TGTGCCAGTAGTATAGCGGGTATTGGAAGGGGGCGCACTGAAGCTTTCTTT

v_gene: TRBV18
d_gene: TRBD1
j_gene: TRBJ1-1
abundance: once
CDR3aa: CASSPLGTGRGYTEAFF
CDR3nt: TGTGCCAGCTCACCACTGGGGACAGGGCGCGGGTACACTGAAGCTTTCTTT

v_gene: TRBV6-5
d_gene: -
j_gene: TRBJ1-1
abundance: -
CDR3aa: CASRPDSQNTEAFF
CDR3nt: TGTGCCAGCAGACCGGACAGCCAGAACACTGAAGCTTTCTTT

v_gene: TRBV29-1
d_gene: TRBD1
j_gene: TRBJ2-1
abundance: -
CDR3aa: CSTRQGGDNEQLF
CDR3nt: TGCAGCACCAGACAGGGGGGGGATAATGAGCAGCTCTTC

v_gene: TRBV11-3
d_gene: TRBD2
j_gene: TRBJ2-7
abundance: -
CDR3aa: CASRLGTSVSACSYEQYF
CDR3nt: TGTGCCAGCAGACTAGGGACTAGCGTAAGTGCTTGCTCCTACGAGCAGTACTTC